This T cell receptor beta chain was observed in a study of cytomegalovirus exposure and HLA in healthy donors. About the research overall: In an earlier analysis, approximately 120 million unique TCR beta sequences were found from about 190 million T cells. Study conclusions and caveats: Within an earlier analysis, most TCR beta V segments proved productive either about 87% or about 30% of the time. Cytomegalovirus-associated status was assigned to approximately 160 TCR beta chains.

Germline CDR1 reads ENHRY; CDR2 reads SYGVKD. The CDR3 contains 12 residues. V lost 4 bases and J lost 5, with 8 bases in between. A note on this clone: Its antigen is currently unknown.

Primers included in the PCR were 60 Vbeta and 13 Jbeta primers. Repertoires were generated with immunoSEQ multiplex PCR, while TCRdb's copy carries only in-frame clones and drops some. The sample lists about 150,000 clones, roughly 75% seen once, with 11% in the top ten. Sequenced: PBMCs. The origin of this receptor is a man aged 18 to 29 in good health and CMV-seropositive. V is TRBV10-3 and J is TRBJ1-2, with TRBD1 as a possible D gene (6 bases). The CDR3 bases are TGTGCCATCAGTGGGGACACATATGGCTACACCTTC. This gives the protein CAISGDTYGYTF.